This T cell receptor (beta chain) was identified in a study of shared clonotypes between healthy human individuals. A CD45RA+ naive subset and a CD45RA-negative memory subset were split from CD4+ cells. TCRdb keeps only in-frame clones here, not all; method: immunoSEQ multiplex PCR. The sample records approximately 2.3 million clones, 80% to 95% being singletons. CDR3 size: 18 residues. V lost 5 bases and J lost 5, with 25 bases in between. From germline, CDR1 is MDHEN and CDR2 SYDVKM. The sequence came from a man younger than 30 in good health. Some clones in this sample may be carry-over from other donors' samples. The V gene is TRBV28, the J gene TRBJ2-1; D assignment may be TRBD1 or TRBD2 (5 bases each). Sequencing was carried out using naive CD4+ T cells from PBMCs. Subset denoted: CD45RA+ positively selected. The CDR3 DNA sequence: TGTGCCAGCAGTCCCCCGGGACCGTCCTCCTCCCCCCACAATGAGCAGTTCTTC. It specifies CASSPPGPSSSPHNEQFF.